A single sample is the source of the 24 T cell receptor beta chains below, sequenced in a study of OX40 agonist ivuxolimab in advanced cancers. TCRdb's table, derived via immunoSEQ multiplex PCR, lists solely in-frame clones and lacks some. The data show tens of thousands of clones, 85% to 90% seen once. The specimen was CD4+ or CD8+ T cells sorted from blood, collected in a trial of the OX40 agonist ivuxolimab. The receptors were gathered from an adult with an advanced solid tumor such as melanoma, head and neck, liver or kidney cancer.

This rearrangement joins TRBV10-3 to TRBJ2-3; 7 nucleotides line up with TRBD1. This CDR3 has 15 amino acids. V trimming: 10 bases; J trimming: 0 bases; junction bases outside the gene matches: 10. The germline CDR1 and CDR2 sequences are ENHRY and SYGVKD. For the CDR3, the DNA is TGTGCCACCACCATTACAGGGGCCAGCACAGATACGCAGTATTTT. This encodes CATTITGASTDTQYF.

The gene calls are TRBV9 and TRBJ1-6; 9 bases are shared with TRBD1. V shed 0 bases and J 10 bases; nucleotides not matched to a gene: 2. The CDR3 runs to 14 residues. The germline CDR1 and CDR2 sequences are SGDLS and YYNGEE. CDR3: CASSVGTGESPLHF. The CDR3 nucleotides are TGTGCCAGCAGCGTAGGGACAGGGGAGTCACCCCTCCACTTT.

This chain connects TRBV5-1 to TRBJ2-6; D is undetermined. The CDR3 consists of 15 residues. Germline CDR1 SGHRS, CDR2 YFSETQ. The V end was cut by 5 bases, the J end by 0 bases, with 9 bases between. The DNA for the CDR3 is TGCGCCAGCAGAGTAGGCAGCTCTGGGGCCAACGTCCTGACTTTC. Translated, it gives CASRVGSSGANVLTF. The whole variable domain, remainder taken from reference TRBV5-1 and TRBJ2-6, is KAGVTQTPRYLIKTRGQQVTLSCSPISGHRSVSWYQQTPGQGLQFLFEYFSETQRNKGNFPGRFSGRQFSNSRSEMNVSTLELGDSALYLCASRVGSSGANVLTFGAGSRLTVL.

This sequence joins TRBV7-6 and TRBJ2-6, with D possibly matching TRBD1 (6 bases). This CDR3 is built from 15 residues. CDR1 is SGHVS and CDR2 is FNYEAQ in the germline V gene. Between the trimmed V and J ends, which lost 5 bases and 2 bases, there was a span of 10 bases. The CDR3 DNA reads TGTGCCAGCAGCCGTGAGGGGGCTGGGGCCAACGTCCTGACTTTC. Encoded protein: CASSREGAGANVLTF.

V and J are TRBV6-5 and TRBJ1-5, with TRBD1 matching 7 bases. The CDR3 extends over 14 amino acids. Germline values: CDR1 MNHEY, CDR2 SVGAGI. Losses at the gene ends were 2 bases for V and 7 bases for J; bases not matched to a gene: 5. The CDR3, as DNA: TGTGCCAGCAGTTACGCCAGGGGGATGCAGCCCCAGCATTTT. Residues: CASSYARGMQPQHF.

This clone was detected only a few times. The chain combines TRBV30 with TRBJ1-4; 7 positions agree with TRBD1. Germline CDR1 and CDR2: GTSNPN and SVGIG (reference sequence). V gave up 3 bases and J gave up 7 bases; unmatched junction bases: 8. This CDR3 has 14 amino acids. The CDR3 DNA reads TGTGCCTGGAGCGTACAGGGGAGAGGTGAAAAACTGTTTTTT. Translating gives CAWSVQGRGEKLFF.

In nucleotides, the CDR3 is TGTGCCAGCAGCGGACAGAACTCCTACGAGCAGTACTTC. Its translation: CASSGQNSYEQYF. The chain combines TRBV6-6 with TRBJ2-7; a possible D gene is TRBD1 (6 bases). V lost 6 bases and J lost 0, with 9 bases in between. Per germline, CDR1 MNHNY and CDR2 SVGAGI (reference sequence). This CDR3 is built from 13 residues.

This chain joins TRBV19 and TRBJ2-1; D might be TRBD1 (8 bases). V lost 4 bases, J lost 6 bases, and 16 bases lay in between. The CDR3 sequence is 15 residues long. Germline values: CDR1 LNHDA, CDR2 SQIVND (reference sequence). The CDR3 region is CASSKDRAGANEQFF. CDR3 in DNA: TGTGCCAGTAGTAAGGACAGGGCGGGGGCCAATGAGCAGTTCTTC.

Here the CDR3 reads CASSLLVGDYGYTF. CDR3 coding DNA: TGTGCCAGCAGCTTACTCGTCGGAGACTATGGCTACACCTTC. The genes are TRBV7-8 and TRBJ1-2; unclear D gene. Germline CDR1 reads SGHVS; CDR2 reads FQNEAQ. The V gene lost 2 bases and the J gene lost 3 bases, with 10 bases spanning the gap. This CDR3 has 14 residues.

This chain uses TRBV5-4 with TRBJ2-1, with TRBD2 identical over 8 bases. Trimming cost V 2 bases and J 5 bases; bases outside gene matches: 3. Germline V gene lookup returns CDR1 SGHNT and CDR2 YYREEE (reference sequence). This CDR3 is 14 amino acids long. The CDR3 coding sequence is TGTGCCAGCAGCTTCGGGGGGGTGCACAATGAGCAGTTCTTC. Amino acids: CASSFGGVHNEQFF.

Note on this clone: Additional DNA sequences in this sample encode the identical CDR3. The gene calls are TRBV5-1 and TRBJ1-1; D perhaps matches TRBD1 (5 bases). Germline V gene sequence: CDR1 SGHRS, CDR2 YFSETQ. V gave up 4 bases and J gave up 1 base, with 11 bases separating them. This CDR3 comprises 14 residues. The CDR3 protein is CASSLQGGNTEAFF. The DNA of the CDR3 is TGCGCCAGCAGCCTCCAGGGAGGGAACACTGAAGCTTTCTTT.

V usage is TRBV21-1 and J usage is TRBJ2-2. TRBV21-1 constitutes a pseudogene. The CDR3 totals 17 residues. CDR3: CASSPEGTVANTGELFF. The CDR3 nucleotides are TGTGCCAGCAGTCCCGAGGGGACGGTCGCGAACACCGGGGAGCTGTTTTTT.

The genes are TRBV19 and TRBJ2-1, with a weak D call TRBD2 (6 bases). V lost 11 bases, J lost 0 bases, and 14 bases lay in between. Germline lookup yields CDR1 LNHDA and CDR2 SQIVND (reference sequence). The CDR3 runs 14 residues. The CDR3 nucleotides are TGTGCCGCCCGTAGCGGACCCTCCTACAATGAGCAGTTCTTC. This sequence encodes CAARSGPSYNEQFF.

This chain connects TRBV6-6 to TRBJ2-1, with unresolved D. CDR3 length equals 12 residues. Trimming removed 1 base at V and 9 bases at J, with 7 bases between. Looked up from germline, CDR1 is MNHNY and CDR2 is SVGAGI (reference sequence). Written as DNA, the CDR3 is TGTGCCAGCAGTTACTGGAAGGCTGAGCAGTTCTTC. Translating it yields CASSYWKAEQFF.

This chain links TRBV5-5 with TRBJ1-6; no reliable D call. The CDR3 is made up of 12 amino acids. CDR1 and CDR2 (germline): SGHKS, YYEKEE (reference sequence). Deletions cut 7 bases from V and 10 bases from J, with 12 bases between. This chain's CDR3 is CASFGLKSPLHF. In DNA, the CDR3 is TGTGCCAGCTTCGGCCTTAAGTCACCCCTCCACTTT.

The chain employs TRBV19 and TRBJ1-1; D unclear. This CDR3 comprises 13 residues. Germline lookup yields CDR1 LNHDA and CDR2 SQIVND (reference sequence). Trimming removed 3 bases at V and 6 bases at J, with 11 bases between. CDR3 in DNA: TGTGCCAGTAGTATTTCGGGGAATGCTGAAGCTTTCTTT. Its translation: CASSISGNAEAFF.

This clone is a singleton in its sample. V gene TRBV6-1 combines with J gene TRBJ2-5; either TRBD1 or TRBD2 may fit D (5 bases each). V lost 7 bases to trimming and J lost 5 bases, with 20 bases between them. Germline loops: CDR1 MNHNS, CDR2 SASEGT. The CDR3 is 15 amino acids. The CDR3 bases are TGTGCCAGCACCGCCGCCTGGGGGAATGACGAGACCCAGTACTTC. Amino acid sequence: CASTAAWGNDETQYF.

This chain uses TRBV6-1 with TRBJ1-5; D may be TRBD1 (5 bases). V was shortened by 1 base and J by 3 bases, with 13 bases between the two germline ends. This CDR3 has 16 residues. Per the germline V gene, CDR1 is MNHNS and CDR2 is SASEGT. The CDR3 bases are TGTGCCAGCAGTGAAGAAAAGGGGAGGACCAATCAGCCCCAGCATTTT. Protein product: CASSEEKGRTNQPQHF.

This clone was counted between two and nine times. The V gene is TRBV6-5, the J gene TRBJ1-1; the D is unclear. The V gene lost 6 bases and the J gene lost 8 bases, with 10 bases spanning the gap. Germline CDR1 and CDR2: MNHEY and SVGAGI. There are 11 residues in the CDR3. The CDR3 DNA is TGTGCCAGCAGAGACCGCTACGAAGCTTTCTTT. Its translation: CASRDRYEAFF.

This chain's CDR3 is CASSPGQNYGYTF. CDR3 coding DNA: TGTGCCAGCAGTCCGGGACAGAACTATGGCTACACCTTC. The J gene is TRBJ1-2, the V gene TRBV28; the match to TRBD1 covers 7 bases. The CDR3 totals 13 residues. The junction had 2 bases not matched to a gene; V was cut back by 5 bases and J by 2 bases. Germline CDR1 MDHEN, CDR2 SYDVKM.

This sequence joins TRBV2 and TRBJ1-6; 7 bases fit TRBD1. Unmatched junction bases numbered 5, after V lost 3 bases and J lost 9 bases. Germline loops: CDR1 SNHLY, CDR2 FYNNEI. CDR3 length: 14 residues. CDR3 region: CASSETPGGSPLHF. CDR3 sequence (DNA): TGTGCCAGCAGTGAGACACCAGGGGGTTCACCCCTCCACTTT.

The chain uses TRBV10-3 and TRBJ2-2; D uncertain. Germline CDR1 and CDR2: ENHRY and SYGVKD. The CDR3 is 15 amino acids. V was shortened by 6 bases and J by 4 bases, with 15 bases between the two germline ends. CDR3 DNA sequence: TGTGCCATCAGGCCGGAAGCAGGTTTCACCGGGGAGCTGTTTTTT. It specifies CAIRPEAGFTGELFF.

This clone was observed a handful of times. This sequence joins TRBV7-3 and TRBJ2-3, with D hard to call. Germline CDR1 and CDR2: SGHTA and FQGTGA. The CDR3 totals 13 residues. V was clipped by 5 bases and J by 4 bases, with 10 bases between them. In DNA form, the CDR3 reads TGTGCCAGCAGCGCCTCGCCCTCAGATACGCAGTATTTT. Its protein is CASSASPSDTQYF.

The V and J genes are TRBV5-1 and TRBJ1-1, with 7 bases fitting TRBD1. This CDR3 has 14 amino acids. After removal of 0 bases from V and 5 bases from J, the junction contained 4 bases not matched to a gene. Germline V gives CDR1 SGHRS, CDR2 YFSETQ. CDR3 in DNA: TGCGCCAGCAGCTTGGACAGGGGAGGAACTGAAGCTTTCTTT. It specifies CASSLDRGGTEAFF.